Shown below are 5 T cell receptor beta chains from a single sample sequenced in a study of T-cell memory formation after mild COVID-19. TCRdb recomputed calls from the 5' RACE reads with MiXCR, one row per CDR3 protein. The sample yields around 340,000 distinct CDR3 sequences, 15% to 20% seen once. Sample: PBMCs or a T cell subset sorted from them (not recorded which). These receptors were obtained from a man aged 18 to 29 who had mild COVID-19 (a few samples of this study predate the infection). Cell type and time point are not known.

The V call is TRBV6-2 or TRBV6-3, the J call TRBJ2-7, with D uncertain. The CDR3 sequence is 13 residues long. From germline, CDR1 is MNHEY and CDR2 SVGEGT. The V gene lost 9 bases and the J gene lost 2 bases, with 14 bases spanning the gap. This CDR3 reads CASRLGRTYEQYF. In nucleotides, the CDR3 is TGTGCCAGTAGACTGGGCAGAACCTACGAGCAGTACTTC.

This rearrangement joins TRBV6-5 to TRBJ2-3; D remains unclear. V was clipped by 0 bases and J by 5 bases, with 12 bases between them. This CDR3 spans 15 amino acids. Germline assignment: CDR1 MNHEY and CDR2 SVGAGI. This CDR3 is CASSYSSSSLDTQYF. The DNA for the CDR3 is TGTGCCAGCAGTTACTCATCGTCCAGCCTAGATACGCAGTATTTT.

This clonotype was observed many times. The chain combines TRBV18 with TRBJ1-1, with D possibly TRBD1 on 5 matching bases. Trimming removed 0 bases at V and 3 bases at J, with 14 bases between. CDR1 is KGHSH and CDR2 is LQKENI in the germline V gene. The CDR3 contains 16 residues. The CDR3: CASSPPVQGGYTEAFF. The DNA of the CDR3 is TGTGCCAGCTCACCACCGGTTCAGGGTGGGTACACTGAAGCTTTCTTT.

This clonotype was seen a handful of times. The V call is TRBV20-1, the J call TRBJ1-2; D remains ambiguous. The V end was cut by 6 bases, the J end by 3 bases, with 8 bases between. The CDR3 runs to 11 residues. Germline CDR1 is DFQATT and CDR2 is SNEGSKA (reference sequence). Written as DNA, the CDR3 is TGCAGTGCAGACACCCACTATGGCTACACCTTC. Translation gives CSADTHYGYTF.

The chain couples TRBV6-5 to TRBJ2-1; D may be TRBD2 (5 bases). The V end lost 2 bases, the J end lost 9 bases, and 14 bases lay between the germline ends. This CDR3 contains 14 residues. The germline V gene has CDR1 MNHEY and CDR2 SVGAGI. CDR3 protein: CASSYRGGEAEQFF. CDR3 nucleotide sequence: TGTGCCAGCAGTTACCGGGGTGGAGAGGCTGAGCAGTTCTTC.